The clone carrying this T cell receptor beta chain was seen more than once but under ten times. This record belongs to a study of cytomegalovirus exposure and HLA in healthy donors. Between the trimmed V and J ends, which lost 3 bases and 5 bases, there was a span of 10 bases. CDR3 length: 13 residues. Germline V CDR1 and CDR2: SGHTA, FQGNSA. In the PCR, 60 Vbeta and 13 Jbeta primers were used. Here immunoSEQ multiplex PCR was the method, and the copy in TCRdb shows in-frame clones only, minus some. The table lists roughly 150,000 clones, approximately 70% of them singletons, with 5.4% in the top ten.

The V and J genes are TRBV7-2 and TRBJ2-5; D is uncertain. This TCR was recovered from a woman younger than 30 in good health and CMV-seropositive. The specimen was PBMCs. CDR3 nucleotide sequence: TGTGCCAGCAGCTTCGAAGTACGGGAGACCCAGTACTTC. Its protein is CASSFEVRETQYF.